Described below is a single T cell receptor (beta chain) sequence and its context. This sample was included in a study of shared clonotypes between healthy human individuals. CDR3 length: 12 amino acids. V was pared by 10 bases and J by 1 base, with 3 bases of the junction left unmatched. CDR1 and CDR2 from the germline V gene are MNHEY and SVGAGI. Deep-level settings were used for running the assay. The authors distributed each subset's genomic DNA evenly over several immunoSEQ plates. The authors' processing: ImmunoSEQ output lacked quality scores and full-length reads, limiting matched filtering. Repertoires were generated with immunoSEQ multiplex PCR, while TCRdb's copy carries only in-frame clones and drops some. The V and J calls and clone size are taken from that table; D and trimming were inferred from the DNA. The sample has some 1 million clones; 75% are singletons.

This chain joins TRBV6-5 and TRBJ2-7; TRBD1 matches at 8 bases. This TCR derives from a man in his late teens or twenties in good health. Sample: memory CD4+ T cells sorted from blood. Subset given: CD45RA-negative fraction. CDR3 in amino acids: CATGQGSYEQYF. For the CDR3, the DNA is TGTGCCACAGGACAGGGATCCTACGAGCAGTACTTC.